The clone carrying this TCR beta chain occurred a few times. What it binds is not known. Amplification of TCR beta CDR3 regions was performed using RNA transcripts as template. The HTBI primer set served for first-round RT-PCR of the TCR CDR3. TCRdb called the multiplex PCR reads again in MiXCR, with one record for every CDR3 protein. The repertoire holds about 580,000 distinct CDR3 sequences, about 15% seen once, with approximately 5.7% in the top ten. The data belong to a study of T cells in Graves' hyperthyroidism and ophthalmopathy. Findings and limits, study-wide: From stable hyperthyroidism, ophthalmopathy was set apart by a 13 V-J model. Before onset, ophthalmopathy was predicted by the model a median around 6.2 months earlier.

V lost 2 bases, J lost 8 bases, and 9 bases lay in between. This CDR3 has 12 residues. CDR1 and CDR2 from the germline V gene are SGHDN and FVKESK. Patients aged 18 to 65 had newly diagnosed hyperthyroidism that had lasted under 2 months. Uncontrolled infection, other autoimmune disease, pregnancy or lactation led to exclusion. Specimen: blood. The sequence was collected from a woman in her thirties with Graves' hyperthyroidism that later progressed to Graves' ophthalmopathy. The chain combines TRBV14 with TRBJ1-1; possible D gene TRBD1, 5 bases. Here the CDR3 DNA reads TGTGCCAGCAGCCAAAGGGGAGAAGAAGCTTTCTTT. It is translated as CASSQRGEEAFF.